This T cell receptor (beta chain) is from a study of T cell repertoires in cytomegalovirus infection. Study details: In public TCR beta signatures, there were indications of both CMV infection and matching HLA type.

TCRdb itself ran the reads through MiXCR, one entry per CDR3 protein. The table has roughly 700,000 distinct CDR3 sequences, approximately 33% seen once; the top ten hold roughly 20%. Study-level findings and limits: Cumulative public TCR beta family frequency identified CMV carriers with the relevant HLA. The ex vivo response was dominated by HLA-C-restricted CMV-specific TCR beta clonotypes.

This clonotype was observed a handful of times. Its antigen is undetermined. The CDR3 has 17 amino acids. Trimming removed 6 bases at V and 4 bases at J, with 21 bases between. CDR1 is MNHNS, CDR2 SASEGT, per germline. V gene TRBV6-1 combines with J gene TRBJ1-4, with D perhaps matching TRBD1 (6 bases). This specimen consisted of cultured PBMCs, obtained from culture after CMV antigen stimulation. The TCR was taken from a human donor in good health (CMV status not recorded). Some clones in this sample may be carry-over from other donors' samples. The CDR3 spells CASRVFGGLNNNEKLFF. In nucleotides, the CDR3 is TGTGCCAGCAGGGTGTTTGGGGGCCTCAACAATAATGAAAAACTGTTTTTT.